A single sample is the source of the 10 T cell receptor beta chains below, sequenced in a study of post-analysis software for immune sequencing data. Whole-study findings and limits: Elevated frequency relative to controls characterized 4 or 5 TRBV segments in patients, TRBV5-6, TRBV5-1 and TRBV20-1 among them.

Their antigen targets remain unknown. TCR beta cDNA libraries had unique molecular identifiers. One entry per CDR3 protein results from TCRdb running MiXCR on the PCR reads. The data hold about 760,000 distinct CDR3 sequences, with roughly 29% observed a single time. Sequenced: blood. The origin of the receptors is a girl between 5 and 17 years old with multiple sclerosis.

The sample holds a few counts of this clonotype. V gene TRBV5-1 combines with J gene TRBJ2-1; 12 bases line up with TRBD2. The V segment lost 4 bases and the J segment 6 bases; nucleotides outside the gene matches: 8. The CDR3 covers 16 residues. CDR1 SGHRS and CDR2 YFSETQ come from the germline V gene. Here the CDR3 reads CASSPLAGGPGNEQFF. CDR3 bases: TGCGCCAGCAGCCCCCTAGCGGGAGGGCCAGGCAATGAGCAGTTCTTC.

The rearrangement joins TRBV15 to TRBJ1-5, with D unclear. CDR1 and CDR2 from the germline V gene are LNHNV and YYDKDF (reference sequence). The CDR3 has 15 residues. V was trimmed by 0 bases and J by 6 bases, leaving 12 bases between them. In DNA, the CDR3 is TGTGCCACCAGCAGAGATCGGGGAAGCGGTCAGCCCCAGCATTTT. This translates into CATSRDRGSGQPQHF.

This clonotype has just a few counts. The rearrangement joins TRBV2 to TRBJ1-1; weak D call: TRBD1 (6 bases). Trimming stripped 6 bases from V and 10 bases from J, with 12 bases between. The CDR3 length is 11 residues. The germline CDR1 and CDR2 sequences are SNHLY and FYNNEI. CDR3 bases: TGTGCCAGCAGGAGTCGACAGGTAGCTTTCTTT. As protein: CASRSRQVAFF.

The chain carries TRBV4-1 and TRBJ2-3; D perhaps matches TRBD2 (6 bases). The CDR3 is 17 residues long. Germline V CDR1 and CDR2: MGHRA, YSYEKL. V lost 0 bases to trimming and J lost 5 bases, with 18 bases between them. The CDR3 loop reads CASSQDRGGVSKDTQYF. The CDR3 DNA reads as TGCGCCAGCAGCCAAGATCGGGGCGGGGTTTCGAAAGATACGCAGTATTTT.

The CDR3 protein is CASSAGRQGGAGEQYF. The CDR3 DNA reads TGTGCCAGCAGCGCAGGTAGACAGGGGGGCGCCGGGGAGCAGTACTTC. The chain is built from TRBV9 and TRBJ2-7; TRBD1 matches 9 bases. Trimming cost V 3 bases and J 7 bases; bases outside gene matches: 14. CDR3 length: 16 amino acids. CDR1 and CDR2 from the germline V gene are SGDLS and YYNGEE. Full variable domain (outside the CDR3, taken from reference TRBV9 and TRBJ2-7): DSGVTQTPKHLITATGQRVTLRCSPRSGDLSVYWYQQSLDQGLQFLIQYYNGEERAKGNILERFSAQQFPDLHSELNLSSLELGDSALYFCASSAGRQGGAGEQYFGPGTRLTVT.

The chain uses TRBV7-9 and TRBJ2-5; TRBD1 matches at 10 bases. The CDR3 totals 14 residues. The germline V gene encodes CDR1 SEHNR and CDR2 FQNEAQ (reference sequence). With 5 bases clipped from V and 6 bases from J, the junction kept 6 bases outside the gene matches. The CDR3 DNA is TGTGCCAGCAGCCCAGCGGGACAGGGGCAGACCCAGTACTTC. Amino acids: CASSPAGQGQTQYF.

The CDR3 loop reads CASSDGRGIQYF. DNA of the CDR3: TGTGCCAGCAGTGATGGCAGGGGGATTCAGTACTTC. The genes are TRBV25-1 and TRBJ2-4; 7 bases map to TRBD1. The CDR3 has 12 residues. CDR1 is MGHDK, CDR2 SYGVNS, per germline. With 3 bases clipped from V and 10 bases from J, the junction kept 3 bases outside the gene matches.

This clonotype was counted many times. The chain links TRBV7-2 to TRBJ2-3; D is ambiguous. Germline CDR1 is SGHTA and CDR2 is FQGNSA. Trimming pared 5 bases from V and 10 bases from J, leaving 16 bases between. CDR3 length: 13 amino acids. Here the CDR3 reads CASSPGWPLAQYF. CDR3 coding DNA: TGTGCCAGCAGCCCAGGTTGGCCCCTTGCGCAGTATTTT.

This clonotype was observed a handful of times. This rearrangement joins TRBV6-5 to TRBJ2-3, with 8 bases aligning to TRBD1. Germline CDR1 is MNHEY and CDR2 is SVGAGI. V was pared by 5 bases and J by 5 bases, with 6 bases of the junction left unmatched. The CDR3 spans 14 residues. CDR3 protein: CASSLDRAVDTQYF. In DNA form, the CDR3 reads TGTGCCAGCAGTCTGGACAGGGCAGTAGATACGCAGTATTTT.

The rearrangement joins TRBV14 to TRBJ1-4; no reliable D call. CDR3 size: 17 residues. CDR1 and CDR2 (germline): SGHDN, FVKESK. The V gene lost 0 bases and the J gene lost 2 bases, with 13 bases spanning the gap. The CDR3 coding sequence is TGTGCCAGCAGCCAAGACGGCCCAAGGTCTACTAATGAAAAACTGTTTTTT. It yields the protein CASSQDGPRSTNEKLFF.